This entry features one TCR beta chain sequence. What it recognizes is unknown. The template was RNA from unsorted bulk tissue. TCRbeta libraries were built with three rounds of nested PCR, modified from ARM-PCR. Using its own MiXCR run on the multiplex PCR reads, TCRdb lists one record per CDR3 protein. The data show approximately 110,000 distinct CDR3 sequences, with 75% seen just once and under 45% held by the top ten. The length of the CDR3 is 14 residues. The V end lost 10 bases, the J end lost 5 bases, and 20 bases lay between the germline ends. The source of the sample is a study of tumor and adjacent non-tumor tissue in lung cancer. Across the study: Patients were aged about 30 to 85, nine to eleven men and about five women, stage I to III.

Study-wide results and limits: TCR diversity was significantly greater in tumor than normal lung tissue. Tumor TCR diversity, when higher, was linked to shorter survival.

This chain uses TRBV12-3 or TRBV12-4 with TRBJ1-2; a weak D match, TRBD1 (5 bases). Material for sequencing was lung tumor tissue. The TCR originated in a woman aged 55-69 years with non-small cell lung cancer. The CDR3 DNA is TGTGCCAACCAAGCACAGGCGGCGCATTATGGCTACACCTTC. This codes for CANQAQAAHYGYTF.